The subject of this entry is one T cell receptor (beta chain). Its antigen is not known. This entry is derived from a study of T cell responses to AZD1222 COVID-19 vaccine. This CDR3 comprises 14 residues. V was cut by 5 bases and J by 8 bases, with 16 bases left in between. Germline loops: CDR1 SGHTA, CDR2 FQGNSA. General study points: Baseline seropositivity occurred in only a handful of AZD1222 recipients.

Profiled with immunoSEQ multiplex PCR; TCRdb holds only in-frame clones, not every one. The table shows 100,000 to 150,000 clones, with approximately 92% occurring only once. The sequencing used peripheral blood, collected 28 days after the second AZD1222 dose. The source of this sequence is an adult who received the AZD1222 COVID-19 vaccine. The V and J genes are TRBV7-2 and TRBJ2-1, with D hard to call. CDR3 bases: TGTGCCAGCAGCCGTGACCACTCCGGTCATGAGCAGTTCTTC. It is translated as CASSRDHSGHEQFF.